These T cell receptor beta chains were read from a single sample in a study of control samples from healthy donors and cancer patients. Clones were sequenced by immunoSEQ multiplex PCR, and TCRdb holds only the in-frame ones, with some missing. Of about 84,000 clones in the sample, around 84% were seen once. Sequenced material: PBMCs. The source of these receptors is a man aged 60 to 69 with head and neck cancer. Each CDR3 is given with its conserved first and last residue. D genes are given only for firm matches. Where a row states a size, it is once, few, many or the class of an expanded clone; other rows omit it.

d_call	j_call	clone_size	v_call	cdr3_aa	cdr3_nt
TRBD1	TRBJ2-5	.	TRBV10-2	CASSRDREETQYF	TGCGCCAGCAGTCGGGACAGAGAAGAGACCCAGTACTTC
TRBD2	TRBJ2-3	.	TRBV4-2	CASSQFSGESIPQYF	TGTGCCAGCAGCCAGTTTAGCGGGGAATCCATTCCGCAGTATTTT
.	TRBJ1-3	.	TRBV7-9	CASTLGAGLENTIYF	TGTGCCAGCACCCTAGGAGCAGGGTTAGAAAACACCATATATTTT
.	TRBJ1-1	.	TRBV14	CASSQERPGTTEAFF	TGTGCCAGCAGCCAAGAGCGCCCAGGGACCACTGAAGCTTTCTTT
TRBD1	TRBJ1-4	.	TRBV5-1	CASSPRGQGGEKLFF	TGCGCCAGCAGCCCAAGGGGACAGGGGGGAGAAAAACTGTTTTTT
.	TRBJ1-3	few	TRBV28	CASSSPGEYTIYF	TGTGCCAGCAGTTCACCAGGGGAGTACACCATATATTTT
.	TRBJ2-2	.	TRBV11-3	CASSLNNRVSGELFF	TGTGCCAGCAGCTTAAACAACAGGGTATCCGGGGAGCTGTTTTTT
TRBD2	TRBJ2-7	few	TRBV19	CASSPLAGAVGQYF	TGTGCCAGTAGTCCCCTAGCGGGGGCCGTCGGGCAGTACTTC
.	TRBJ1-5	.	TRBV6-1	CASSEGDPRSRPQHF	TGTGCCAGCAGTGAAGGGGACCCTCGTTCTAGGCCCCAGCATTTT
TRBD1	TRBJ2-1	.	TRBV5-1	CASSEGQGRGVEQFF	TGCGCCAGCAGCGAAGGACAGGGGCGAGGTGTTGAGCAGTTCTTC
.	TRBJ2-2	.	TRBV5-1	CASSFLRQNTGELFF	TGCGCCAGCAGCTTCTTGCGGCAGAACACCGGGGAGCTGTTTTTT
.	TRBJ1-1	.	TRBV5-4	CASSLGPTEAFF	TGTGCCAGCAGCCTTGGGCCGACCGAAGCTTTCTTT
TRBD1	TRBJ1-2	.	TRBV4-1	CASSQVVRVRGRGPSYGYTF	TGCGCCAGCAGCCAAGTCGTAAGGGTACGGGGCAGGGGGCCGTCCTATGGCTACACCTTC